Included here is one T cell receptor (beta chain) sequence, with context. Its matching antigen is unknown. The sample carries other DNA sequences with the same CDR3. Isolated RNA was reverse transcribed in full, so expressed TCRB transcripts were sequenced. Approximately 3.5 million reads, on average, came from each naive, central memory and regulatory T cell sample. The table came from immunoSEQ multiplex PCR; TCRdb's copy has only in-frame clones and leaves some out. The data contain 300,000 to 350,000 clones, approximately 9.7% of them singletons. This entry is derived from a study of beta chain features in type 1 diabetes. About the research overall: Similarity in age, gender and cell yields was seen between patients and healthy donors. The study's findings and limits: People with Type 1 diabetes carried modestly yet significantly shorter TCRB CDR3s in all four CD4+ subsets. The study notes PCR might favor shorter templates equally in patients and controls. The VDJ junctions of type 1 diabetes patients carried fewer insertions and more deletions.

Germline CDR1 reads SGHTA; CDR2 reads FQGNSA. The V gene lost 5 bases and the J gene lost 1 base, with 8 bases spanning the gap. This CDR3 has 13 residues. The chain employs TRBV7-2 and TRBJ1-2; TRBD1 is a possible D gene (5 bases). The specimen sequenced was central memory CD4+ T cells from blood. The TCR originated in a man younger than 40 with type 1 diabetes. CDR3 DNA sequence: TGTGCCAGCAGCCCCAGGGATAACTATGGCTACACCTTC. The encoded protein is CASSPRDNYGYTF.